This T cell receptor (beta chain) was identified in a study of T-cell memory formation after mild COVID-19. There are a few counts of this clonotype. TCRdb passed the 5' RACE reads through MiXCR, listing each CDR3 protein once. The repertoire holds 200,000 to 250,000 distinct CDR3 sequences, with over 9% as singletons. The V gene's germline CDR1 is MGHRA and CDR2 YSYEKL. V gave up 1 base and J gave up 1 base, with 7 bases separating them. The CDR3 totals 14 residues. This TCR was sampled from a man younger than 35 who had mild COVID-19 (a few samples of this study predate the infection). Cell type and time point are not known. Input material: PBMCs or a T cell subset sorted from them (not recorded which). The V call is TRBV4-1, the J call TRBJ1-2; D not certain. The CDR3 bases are TGCGCCAGCAGCCAAGCTCAGTTTAACTATGGCTACACCTTC. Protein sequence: CASSQAQFNYGYTF.